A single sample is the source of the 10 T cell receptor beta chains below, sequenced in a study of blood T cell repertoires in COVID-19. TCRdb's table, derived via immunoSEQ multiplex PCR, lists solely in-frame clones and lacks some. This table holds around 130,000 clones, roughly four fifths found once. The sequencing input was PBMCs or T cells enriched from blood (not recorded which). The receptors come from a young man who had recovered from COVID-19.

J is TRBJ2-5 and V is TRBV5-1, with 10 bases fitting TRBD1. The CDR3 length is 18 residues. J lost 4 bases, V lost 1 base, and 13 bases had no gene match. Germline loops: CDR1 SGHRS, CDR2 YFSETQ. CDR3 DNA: TGCGCCAGCAGCTTGACCTTCTCTAGGACAGGGGGAAGAGAGACCCAGTACTTC. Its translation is CASSLTFSRTGGRETQYF.

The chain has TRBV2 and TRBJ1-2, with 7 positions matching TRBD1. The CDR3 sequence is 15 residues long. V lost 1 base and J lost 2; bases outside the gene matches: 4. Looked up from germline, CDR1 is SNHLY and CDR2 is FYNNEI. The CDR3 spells CASSEEGQRNYGYTF. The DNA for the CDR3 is TGTGCCAGCAGTGAAGAGGGACAGAGAAACTATGGCTACACCTTC. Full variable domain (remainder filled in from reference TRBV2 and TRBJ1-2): EPEVTQTPSHQVTQMGQEVILRCVPISNHLYFYWYRQILGQKVEFLVSFYNNEISEKSEIFDDQFSVERPDGSNFTLKIRSTKLEDSAMYFCASSEEGQRNYGYTFGSGTRLTVV.

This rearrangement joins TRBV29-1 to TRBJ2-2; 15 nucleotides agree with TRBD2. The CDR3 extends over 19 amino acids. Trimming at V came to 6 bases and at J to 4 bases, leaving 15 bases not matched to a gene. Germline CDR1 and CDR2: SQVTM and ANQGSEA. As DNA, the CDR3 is TGCAGCGTCGCTAGGTTTGGACTAGCGGGAGGGCCGAGCACCGGGGAGCTGTTTTTT. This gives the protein CSVARFGLAGGPSTGELFF.

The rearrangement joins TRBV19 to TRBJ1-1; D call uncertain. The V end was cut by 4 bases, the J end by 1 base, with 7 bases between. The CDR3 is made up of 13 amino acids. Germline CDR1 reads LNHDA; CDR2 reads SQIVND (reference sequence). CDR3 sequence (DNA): TGTGCCAGTAGTAGCATAGCGAACACTGAAGCTTTCTTT. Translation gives CASSSIANTEAFF.

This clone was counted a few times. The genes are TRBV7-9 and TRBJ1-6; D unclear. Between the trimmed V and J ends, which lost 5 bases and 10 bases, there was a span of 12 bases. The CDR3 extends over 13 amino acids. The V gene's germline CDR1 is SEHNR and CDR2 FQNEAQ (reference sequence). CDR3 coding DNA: TGTGCCAGCAGCCCCGACGGAGGGTCACCCCTCCACTTT. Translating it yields CASSPDGGSPLHF.

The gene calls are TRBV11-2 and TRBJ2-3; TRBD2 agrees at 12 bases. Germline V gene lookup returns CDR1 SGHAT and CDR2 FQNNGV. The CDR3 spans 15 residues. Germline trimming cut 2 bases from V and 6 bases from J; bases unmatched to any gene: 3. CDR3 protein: CASSLMTSGSDTQYF. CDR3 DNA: TGTGCCAGCAGCTTAATGACTAGCGGGAGTGATACGCAGTATTTT.

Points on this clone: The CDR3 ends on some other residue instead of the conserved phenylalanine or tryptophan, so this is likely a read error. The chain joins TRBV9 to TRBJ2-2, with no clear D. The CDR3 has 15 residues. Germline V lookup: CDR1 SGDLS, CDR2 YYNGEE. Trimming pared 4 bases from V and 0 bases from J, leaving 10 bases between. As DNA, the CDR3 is TGTGCCAGCAGCATCCGGGCCCCGAACACCGGGGAGCTGTTTTCT. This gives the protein CASSIRAPNTGELFS.

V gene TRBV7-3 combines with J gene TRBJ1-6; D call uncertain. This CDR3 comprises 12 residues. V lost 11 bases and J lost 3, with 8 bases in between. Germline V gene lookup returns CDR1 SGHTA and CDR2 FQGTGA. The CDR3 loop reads CASTGYNSPLHF. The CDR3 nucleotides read TGTGCCTCAACGGGCTATAATTCACCCCTCCACTTT.

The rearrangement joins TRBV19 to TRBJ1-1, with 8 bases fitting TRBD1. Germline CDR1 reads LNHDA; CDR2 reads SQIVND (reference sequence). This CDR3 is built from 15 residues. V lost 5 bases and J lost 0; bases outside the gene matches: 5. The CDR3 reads CASSPRTGLNTEAFF. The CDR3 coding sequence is TGTGCCAGTAGTCCGAGGACAGGGTTGAACACTGAAGCTTTCTTT.

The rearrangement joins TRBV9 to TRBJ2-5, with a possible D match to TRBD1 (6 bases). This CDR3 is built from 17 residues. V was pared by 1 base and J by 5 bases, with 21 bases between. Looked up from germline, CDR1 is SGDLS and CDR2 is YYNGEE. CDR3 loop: CASSVTPWQGLGETQYF. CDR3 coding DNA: TGTGCCAGCAGCGTAACCCCCTGGCAGGGGTTGGGGGAGACCCAGTACTTC.